These T cell receptor beta chains were read from a single sample in a study of shared clonotypes between healthy human individuals. Assay: immunoSEQ multiplex PCR; the TCRdb copy retains only in-frame clones and omits some. The sample yields millions of clones, 85% to 95% seen once. Sequencing used naive CD4+ T cells sorted from blood. Source of these receptors: a man younger than 35 in good health. The CDR3 runs from the conserved cysteine through the conserved F or W. D genes are given only for firm matches. Size is omitted from some rows. Given values are once, few, many or a class for expanded clones.

d_call j_call clone_size v_call cdr3_aa cdr3_nt
TRBD1 TRBJ1-4 NA TRBV4-1 CASSQVRQGARKLFF TGCGCCAGCAGCCAAGTGAGACAGGGGGCGCGGAAACTGTTTTTT
NA TRBJ2-4 NA TRBV7-2 CASSLSNSSPRAKNIQYF TGTGCCAGCAGCCTCTCTAATTCTAGCCCGAGAGCCAAAAACATTCAGTACTTC
TRBD2 TRBJ2-3 NA TRBV18 CASSPSVSSGGKTDTQYF TGTGCCAGCTCACCATCGGTATCTAGCGGGGGTAAAACAGATACGCAGTATTTT
TRBD1 TRBJ2-7 NA TRBV7-2 CASSLARSGQGRTYEQYF TGTGCCAGCAGCTTGGCCCGATCCGGACAGGGGAGGACCTACGAGCAGTACTTC
TRBD1 TRBJ2-7 NA TRBV7-3 CASSLQGASYEQYF TGTGCCAGCAGCCTACAGGGGGCATCCTACGAGCAGTACTTC
NA TRBJ1-2 NA TRBV6-1 CASSDWRVDGYTF TGTGCCAGCAGTGACTGGAGGGTCGATGGCTACACCTTC
NA TRBJ2-5 NA TRBV2 CASSDNSSGRETQYF TGTGCCAGCAGTGATAACAGCTCGGGGCGGGAGACCCAGTACTTC
TRBD1 TRBJ2-3 NA TRBV6-5 CASSYSRGPTQYF TGTGCCAGCAGTTACTCGAGGGGGCCGACGCAGTATTTT
TRBD1 TRBJ2-5 once TRBV5-4 CASSPAGQGVETQYF TGTGCCAGCAGCCCCGCGGGACAGGGAGTAGAGACCCAGTACTTC
NA TRBJ2-7 NA TRBV6-5 CASSYSKTGGYEQYF TGTGCCAGCAGTTACTCGAAAACAGGAGGCTACGAGCAGTACTTC
NA TRBJ2-1 NA TRBV30 CAWRNPGTGYNEQFF TGTGCCTGGAGAAACCCTGGAACAGGTTACAATGAGCAGTTCTTC
NA TRBJ1-1 NA TRBV2 CASSGINTEAFF TGTGCCAGCAGTGGGATTAACACTGAAGCTTTCTTT
NA TRBJ2-7 NA TRBV13 CASSWATQGEQYF TGTGCCAGCAGCTGGGCGACTCAGGGGGAGCAGTACTTC
NA TRBJ2-7 once TRBV18 CASSPGSGLYEQYF TGTGCCAGCTCACCAGGAAGCGGGTTGTACGAGCAGTACTTC
NA TRBJ2-3 NA TRBV4-2 CASSQEYRGFDTQYF TGTGCCAGCAGCCAAGAGTATCGGGGGTTCGATACGCAGTATTTT
NA TRBJ2-2 NA TRBV10-3 CAISTVAASTGELFF TGTGCCATCAGTACGGTCGCGGCCTCCACCGGGGAGCTGTTTTTT
NA TRBJ2-4 NA TRBV30 CAWSPKRILAKNIQYF TGTGCCTGGAGCCCTAAGCGGATACTAGCCAAAAACATTCAGTACTTC
TRBD1 TRBJ1-5 NA TRBV28 CATKPTGEGGYNQPQHF TGTGCCACCAAACCTACAGGGGAGGGGGGTTACAATCAGCCCCAGCATTTT
TRBD2 TRBJ2-3 once TRBV19 CASSKVAGGPPGTDTQYF TGTGCCAGTAGTAAGGTGGCGGGGGGTCCTCCCGGCACAGATACGCAGTATTTT
NA TRBJ2-3 NA TRBV5-1 CASSSTTDTDTQYF TGCGCCAGCAGCTCGACGACAGACACAGATACGCAGTATTTT
TRBD2 TRBJ2-3 NA TRBV7-9 CASSPGLAGSTDTQYF TGTGCCAGCAGCCCAGGACTAGCGGGAAGTACAGATACGCAGTATTTT
NA TRBJ1-2 NA TRBV30 CAWKGSGSGYTF TGTGCCTGGAAGGGGAGCGGAAGCGGCTACACCTTC
NA TRBJ2-3 NA TRBV7-2 CASSLVGGSARTDTQYF TGTGCCAGCAGCTTAGTAGGTGGGTCAGCCCGCACAGATACGCAGTATTTT
NA TRBJ2-7 once TRBV28 CASSTLEGVGYEQYF TGTGCCAGCAGTACCCTAGAAGGAGTCGGCTACGAGCAGTACTTC
NA TRBJ1-6 NA TRBV7-9 CASSSSGTDSPLHF TGTGCCAGCAGCTCCTCGGGGACGGATTCACCCCTCCACTTT
NA TRBJ2-1 once TRBV29-1 CSVSHGEQFF TGCAGCGTCTCACACGGTGAGCAGTTCTTC
NA TRBJ2-7 NA TRBV30 CAWSVGGVGEQYF TGTGCCTGGAGTGTTGGCGGGGTGGGGGAGCAGTACTTC
TRBD2 TRBJ2-1 NA TRBV19 CASSITGGTYNEQFF TGTGCCAGTAGTATCACGGGAGGCACCTACAATGAGCAGTTCTTC
TRBD2 TRBJ2-5 NA TRBV5-4 CASSLTSGYQETQYF TGTGCCAGCAGCTTAACTAGCGGGTACCAAGAGACCCAGTACTTC
TRBD2 TRBJ2-7 NA TRBV10-3 CATGGGYEQYF TGTGCCACCGGGGGGGGCTACGAGCAGTACTTC
NA TRBJ2-3 once TRBV30 CAWDLSTDTQYF TGTGCCTGGGACCTAAGCACAGATACGCAGTATTTT
TRBD1 TRBJ1-6 NA TRBV6-5 CASSRGQGTSPLHF TGTGCCAGCAGTAGAGGACAGGGGACTTCACCCCTCCACTTT
TRBD2 TRBJ2-7 NA TRBV18 CASSPGLAAYEQYF TGTGCCAGCTCACCGGGACTAGCAGCCTACGAGCAGTACTTC
TRBD1 TRBJ2-1 NA TRBV9 CASSPGQGSDNEQFF TGTGCCAGCAGCCCGGGACAGGGCTCTGACAATGAGCAGTTCTTC
NA TRBJ1-5 NA TRBV18 CASSPTRVLHQPQHF TGTGCCAGCTCACCCACTAGGGTTTTGCATCAGCCCCAGCATTTT
TRBD2 TRBJ2-1 NA TRBV25-1 CASRKGLAGKALNEQFF TGTGCCAGCAGGAAGGGACTAGCGGGAAAGGCACTCAATGAGCAGTTCTTC
NA TRBJ2-4 NA TRBV5-8 CASSPGTPIAKNIQYF TGTGCCAGCAGTCCCGGGACACCGATAGCCAAAAACATTCAGTACTTC
TRBD1 TRBJ2-7 NA TRBV6-1 CASFHRGKSYEQYF TGTGCCAGCTTCCACAGGGGAAAGTCCTACGAGCAGTACTTC
NA TRBJ1-2 NA TRBV9 CASSESGAAKGGYTF TGTGCCAGCAGCGAGTCCGGGGCGGCGAAGGGGGGCTACACCTTC
NA TRBJ1-5 once TRBV5-1 CASSRGPNQPQHF TGCGCCAGCAGCCGCGGGCCCAATCAGCCCCAGCATTTT
NA TRBJ1-5 NA TRBV15 CATSRDYQLPQHF TGTGCCACCAGCAGAGATTATCAGCTCCCCCAGCATTTT
TRBD2 TRBJ2-1 NA TRBV9 CASSGTGLAGVNEQFF TGTGCCAGCAGCGGGACGGGACTAGCGGGAGTCAATGAGCAGTTCTTC
NA TRBJ1-5 NA TRBV19 CASSGMGVSNQPQHF TGTGCCAGTAGTGGGATGGGGGTGAGCAATCAGCCCCAGCATTTT
NA TRBJ2-5 once TRBV11-2 CASSPRQETQYF TGTGCCAGCAGCCCCCGGCAAGAGACCCAGTACTTC
TRBD2 TRBJ2-3 once TRBV5-1 CASLRTLAGTDTQYF TGCGCCAGCCTCCGTACCCTAGCGGGCACAGATACGCAGTATTTT
TRBD2 TRBJ2-7 NA TRBV15 CATSRELGTTYEQYF TGTGCCACCAGCAGAGAGCTTGGGACTACCTACGAGCAGTACTTC
TRBD2 TRBJ2-1 NA TRBV4-1 CASSRITSGVGWNYNEQFF TGCGCCAGCAGCCGAATAACTAGCGGGGTAGGGTGGAACTACAATGAGCAGTTCTTC
NA TRBJ2-3 NA TRBV10-1 CASSESFQDPTDTQYF TGCGCCAGCAGTGAGTCTTTCCAGGACCCCACAGATACGCAGTATTTT
NA TRBJ2-1 NA TRBV14 CASSQESVAGEQFF TGTGCCAGCAGCCAAGAGTCAGTGGCGGGTGAGCAGTTCTTC
NA TRBJ2-7 NA TRBV28 CASSPDRTYEQYF TGTGCCAGCAGTCCGGACCGCACCTACGAGCAGTACTTC
NA TRBJ2-7 NA TRBV5-4 CASTRRDGPYEQYF TGTGCCAGCACCCGCCGGGACGGACCCTACGAGCAGTACTTC
NA TRBJ2-5 NA TRBV5-4 CASSTNHQETQYF TGTGCCAGCAGCACTAATCATCAAGAGACCCAGTACTTC
NA TRBJ1-1 once TRBV18 CASSALGDTEAFF TGTGCCAGCTCAGCTCTGGGGGACACTGAAGCTTTCTTT
NA TRBJ2-7 NA TRBV6-5 CASSRDSHEQYF TGTGCCAGCAGTCGGGACTCTCACGAGCAGTACTTC
TRBD1 TRBJ2-2 NA TRBV5-1 CASSYDRAGGELFF TGCGCCAGCAGCTACGACAGGGCGGGCGGGGAGCTGTTTTTT